This passage covers 30 T cell receptor beta chains from one sample sequenced in a study of T cell clonality in common variable immunodeficiency. Only in-frame clones appear in the TCRdb table, and some are missing; sequencing was by immunoSEQ multiplex PCR. The sample shows tens of thousands of clones, none of them appearing just once. Sequencing was performed on peripheral blood mononuclear cells. These TCRs come from a person aged 18 to 70 in good health.

This clone was seen many times. The part of the CDR3 DNA that was read is TGCAGTGCTAGGGTTCGGGGGGAGGGCGGGGAG. It encodes CSARVRGEGGE. The entire CDR3 protein is CSARVRGEGGELFF. The J gene is TRBJ2-2, the V gene TRBV20-1; 7 bases align to TRBD2. The read finishes 3 residues shy of the CDR3 end, and the germline J gene is used to complete it. The CDR3 consists of 14 residues. Germline assignment: CDR1 DFQATT and CDR2 SNEGSKA (reference sequence). The V gene end was trimmed by 3 bases and the J gene end by 7 bases; junction bases not matched to a gene: 8.

This clone was seen many times. Sequencing ends 3 residues short of the CDR3 end; the germline J gene provides the rest. V is TRBV19 and J is TRBJ1-2, with a weak D call TRBD1 (5 bases). Germline-derived CDR1 and CDR2 are LNHDA and SQIVND (reference sequence). V was clipped by 3 bases and J by 2 bases, with 13 bases between them. The CDR3 has 15 amino acids. This CDR3 reads CASSIMAGRNYGYTF. CDR3 bases read: TGTGCCAGTAGTATCATGGCAGGGCGGAACTATGGC.

In this sample, this clone turned up many times. Coverage ceases 3 residues before the CDR3 finishes, and the germline J gene fills in the end. V is TRBV29-1 and J is TRBJ1-2; TRBD1 agrees at 10 bases. In germline, CDR1 is SQVTM, CDR2 ANQGSEA. The V segment lost 6 bases and the J segment 5 bases; nucleotides outside the gene matches: 15. CDR3 length: 16 residues. CDR3 DNA (partial): TGCAGCGTCCTGACAGGGGGCGCGAGTTTTCGGTATGGC. Its protein product is CSVLTGGASFRYG. The CDR3, in full, reads CSVLTGGASFRYGYTF.

In this sample, this clone turned up many times. Read data end 3 residues before the CDR3 end; the end is taken from the germline J gene. The V and J genes are TRBV5-1 and TRBJ2-2; 7 bases match TRBD1. The CDR3 extends over 13 amino acids. With V trimmed by 3 bases and J by 7 bases, 3 bases remained unmatched. Germline CDR1 reads SGHRS; CDR2 reads YFSETQ. Incomplete CDR3 DNA: TGCGCCAGCAGCTCGGCAGGGGGCGGGGAG. Translating it yields CASSSAGGGE. The CDR3 reads in full as CASSSAGGGELFF.

This clone was recorded many times. The sequence runs out 3 residues before the end of the CDR3; the remainder is reconstructed from the germline J gene. V usage is TRBV20-1 and J usage is TRBJ2-3; 12 bases fit TRBD2. J gave up 4 bases and V 5 bases, and 4 bases lay outside the gene matches. Germline-derived CDR1 and CDR2 are DFQATT and SNEGSKA (reference sequence). The CDR3 loop spans 14 amino acids. The part of the CDR3 DNA that was read is TGCAGTGCTTCTAGCGGGGGGGGTCCAGATACG. Amino acid sequence: CSASSGGGPDT. The entire CDR3 protein reads CSASSGGGPDTQYF.

The sample holds many counts of this clone. The CDR3 bases that were read are TGTGCCTGGAATACAGGGGGTACGAACACCGGGGAG. Its translation: CAWNTGGTNTGE. The whole CDR3 sequence reads CAWNTGGTNTGELFF. The chain uses TRBV30 and TRBJ2-2, with TRBD1 identical over 8 bases. Coverage ceases 3 residues before the CDR3 finishes, and the germline J gene fills in the end. The junction had 4 bases not matched to a gene; V was cut back by 4 bases and J by 0 bases. CDR1 and CDR2 from the germline V gene are GTSNPN and SVGIG (reference sequence). There are 15 residues in the CDR3.

This clone was seen many times. Coverage ceases 3 residues before the CDR3 finishes, and the germline J gene fills in the end. The rearrangement joins TRBV5-1 to TRBJ2-1, with 7 bases aligning to TRBD1. The trim removed 4 bases at V and 2 bases at J, leaving 3 bases unmatched. The CDR3 spans 14 residues. Germline loops: CDR1 SGHRS, CDR2 YFSETQ. The CDR3 reads CASSPDRPYNEQFF. The DNA read from the CDR3 is TGCGCCAGCAGCCCGGACAGGCCCTACAATGAG.

This clone came up many times. The missing CDR3 end, 3 residues past where the read stops, is filled in from the germline J gene. This rearrangement joins TRBV20-1 to TRBJ2-7, with D perhaps TRBD2 (6 bases). The CDR3 is 14 residues long. The V end was cut by 6 bases, the J end by 2 bases, with 17 bases between. CDR1 is DFQATT, CDR2 SNEGSKA, per germline (reference sequence). The CDR3 region is CSARPGLRAYEQYF. CDR3 DNA (partial): TGCAGTGCCAGACCGGGACTCCGAGCCTACGAG.

The sample holds many counts of this clone. The sequenced CDR3 bases are TGTGCCAGTAGTACTACGACTAGCGGGAGATCCTACAATGAG. As protein: CASSTTTSGRSYNE. From start to end, the CDR3 is CASSTTTSGRSYNEQFF. This sequence joins TRBV19 and TRBJ2-1; 12 nucleotides align to TRBD2. The read ends 3 residues early relative to the CDR3; the germline J gene fills the gap. V lost 4 bases, J lost 1 base, and 5 bases stayed unmatched. This CDR3 spans 17 amino acids. Germline-derived CDR1 and CDR2 are LNHDA and SQIVND (reference sequence).

This clone was observed at least ten times. The read comes to an end 3 residues before the CDR3 does, leaving the germline J gene to fill in the end. The rearrangement links TRBV7-3 to TRBJ2-1; 11 bases are shared with TRBD2. V lost 5 bases and J lost 3; bases outside the gene matches: 3. The CDR3 spans 15 residues. The germline V gene has CDR1 SGHTA and CDR2 FQGTGA. The CDR3 region is CASSDLAGGYNEQFF. CDR3 bases read: TGTGCCAGCAGCGATCTAGCGGGAGGCTACAATGAG.

This clone was recorded many times. The CDR3 end falls 3 residues outside the read, so it is completed with the germline J gene. The gene calls are TRBV15 and TRBJ2-7; the match to TRBD2 covers 8 bases. Looked up from germline, CDR1 is LNHNV and CDR2 is YYDKDF (reference sequence). Unmatched junction bases numbered 7, after V lost 0 bases and J lost 0 bases. The CDR3 consists of 17 residues. CDR3 DNA, as far as it was read: TGTGCCACCAGCAGAGAAGGAGGTAGCGGGAACTCCTACGAG. Amino acid sequence: CATSREGGSGNSYE. The whole CDR3 reads CATSREGGSGNSYEQYF.

This clone has ten or more counts. Sequencing ends 3 residues short of the CDR3 end; the germline J gene provides the rest. The V call is TRBV6-1, the J call TRBJ1-2; no definite D call. Germline values: CDR1 MNHNS, CDR2 SASEGT. V was pared by 1 base and J by 7 bases, with 7 bases between. CDR3 length: 12 residues. The CDR3 loop reads CASSEVTGGYTF. The covered CDR3 bases are TGTGCCAGCAGTGAAGTTACGGGTGGC.

This clone has ten or more counts. The DNA ends 3 residues before the CDR3 does, and the rest of the CDR3 is filled in from the germline J gene. The V and J genes are TRBV4-2 and TRBJ2-2; TRBD2 aligns across 11 bases. CDR3 length equals 19 residues. The germline V gene encodes CDR1 LGHNA and CDR2 YNFKEQ. Losses at the gene ends were 2 bases for V and 4 bases for J; bases not matched to a gene: 12. The chain's CDR3 is CASSQTGLAGGRGTGELFF. CDR3 DNA, as far as it was read: TGTGCCAGCAGCCAAACAGGGCTAGCGGGGGGACGTGGCACCGGGGAG.

This clone occurred a few times. Sequencing ends 3 residues short of the CDR3 end; the germline J gene provides the rest. The chain is built from TRBV11-1 and TRBJ2-3; maybe TRBD2 (6 bases). CDR1 and CDR2 from the germline V gene are SGHAT and FQDESV (reference sequence). V was cut by 4 bases and J by 0 bases, with 8 bases left in between. The CDR3 length is 14 residues. The CDR3 reads CASSSGGSTDTQYF. CDR3 DNA, as far as it was read: TGTGCCAGCAGCTCAGGAGGGAGCACAGATACG.

This clone has ten or more counts. The CDR3 end is not reached by the read, which stops 3 residues before it; the germline J gene fills it in. The V gene is TRBV19, the J gene TRBJ2-1, with D unresolved. Trimming removed 4 bases at V and 0 bases at J, with 10 bases between. The length of the CDR3 is 15 residues. The germline gives CDR1 LNHDA, CDR2 SQIVND (reference sequence). CDR3 DNA (partial): TGTGCCAGTAGTACATTTATTAGCTCCTACAATGAG. This codes for CASSTFISSYNE. The full CDR3 reads CASSTFISSYNEQFF.

This clone was counted many times. The part of the CDR3 DNA that was read is TGTGCCAGCAGCTTAGTCAGATACGAG. Translated: CASSLVRYE. The CDR3 as a whole reads CASSLVRYEQYF. The chain uses TRBV7-8 and TRBJ2-7; D call uncertain. The read gets to within 3 residues of the CDR3 end, and the germline J gene fills in the rest. Trimming left V 1 base short and J 4 bases short, with 5 bases between. CDR1 and CDR2 (germline): SGHVS, FQNEAQ. The CDR3 length is 12 residues.

This clone was seen many times. Read data end 3 residues before the CDR3 end; the end is taken from the germline J gene. The chain combines TRBV10-3 with TRBJ1-3; 7 bases agree with TRBD1. Germline-derived CDR1 and CDR2 are ENHRY and SYGVKD. V lost 5 bases and J lost 4; bases outside the gene matches: 11. The CDR3 is 16 amino acids. The sequenced part of the CDR3 DNA is TGTGCCATCAGTCGACTTTACAGGGGAGAAGGAAACACC. It is translated as CAISRLYRGEGNT. In full, the CDR3 reads CAISRLYRGEGNTIYF.

This clone was detected many times. Read data end 3 residues before the CDR3 end; the end is taken from the germline J gene. Distinct nucleotide sequences in the sample also encode this CDR3. The gene calls are TRBV20-1 and TRBJ1-4; 9 bases match TRBD1. Unmatched junction bases numbered 6, after V lost 3 bases and J lost 7 bases. From germline, CDR1 is DFQATT and CDR2 SNEGSKA (reference sequence). The CDR3 covers 14 residues. The covered CDR3 bases are TGCAGTGCTAGGGGGAGGGACAGGGCTGAAAAA. The encoded protein is CSARGRDRAEK. The entire CDR3 sequence reads CSARGRDRAEKLFF.

This clone was detected many times. The read falls 3 residues short of the CDR3 end, and the missing part is taken from the germline J gene. The gene calls are TRBV6-4 and TRBJ2-7; D ambiguous. V was shortened by 0 bases and J by 1 base, with 13 bases between the two germline ends. The CDR3 has 16 amino acids. Germline lookup yields CDR1 MRHNA and CDR2 SNTAGT. The CDR3: CASSDSSRLSSYEQYF. The DNA read from the CDR3 is TGTGCCAGCAGTGACTCGTCTAGACTTAGTTCCTACGAG.

This clone has more than one count but fewer than ten. The read stops 3 residues short of the end of the CDR3; the missing end is completed from the germline J gene. V is TRBV5-1 and J is TRBJ2-7; 7 bases agree with TRBD2. Germline CDR1 SGHRS, CDR2 YFSETQ. The CDR3 is made up of 15 amino acids. The ends lost 0 bases at V and 4 bases at J; junction bases unmatched: 7. The CDR3 DNA, read in part, is TGCGCCAGCAGCTTGGGGCTAGCGGACGAATACGAG. It translates to CASSLGLADEYE. The full CDR3 is CASSLGLADEYEQYF.

This clone was counted at least ten times. The observed sequence ends 3 residues before the CDR3 terminus, with the missing tail filled in from the germline J gene. The chain uses TRBV20-1 and TRBJ2-7, with 13 bases aligning to TRBD2. The CDR3 is 15 amino acids. Trimming removed 8 bases from V and 3 bases from J; junction bases left unmatched: 10. Germline CDR1 is DFQATT and CDR2 is SNEGSKA (reference sequence). CDR3 in amino acids: CSSQQGTSGVYEQYF. The CDR3 DNA, read in part, is TGCAGTTCACAACAAGGGACTAGCGGGGTCTACGAG.

This clone was observed many times. The CDR3 reads CASSLTTGINTYEQYF. CDR3 DNA, as far as it was read: TGCGCCAGCAGCTTAACAACAGGTATTAATACCTACGAG. The chain carries TRBV5-1 and TRBJ2-7, with a weak D call TRBD1 (5 bases). The read terminates 3 residues before the CDR3 end, so the remaining end is supplied by the germline J gene. This CDR3 is built from 16 residues. Germline CDR1 and CDR2: SGHRS and YFSETQ. The V end lost 2 bases, the J end lost 2 bases, and 17 bases lay between the germline ends.

This clone was seen many times. The CDR3 extends 3 residues past the end of the read, so its final part is completed from the germline J gene. The chain has TRBV6-2 or TRBV6-3 and TRBJ1-1; no firm D call. The V gene's germline CDR1 is MNHEY and CDR2 SVGEGT. The CDR3 runs 15 residues. Trimming removed 0 bases at V and 3 bases at J, with 11 bases between. CDR3 DNA (partial): TGTGCCAGCAGTTACTCGAGGCAGTTTTACACTGAA. Encoded protein: CASSYSRQFYTE. The complete CDR3 protein is CASSYSRQFYTEAFF.

This clone was recorded a few times. The read terminates 3 residues ahead of where the CDR3 ends, so the germline J gene completes it. This chain uses TRBV7-9 with TRBJ2-4; possibly TRBD1 for D (5 bases). Per the germline V gene, CDR1 is SEHNR and CDR2 is FQNEAQ (reference sequence). The CDR3 is 13 residues long. This CDR3 is CASSSQDNYGQYF. The sequenced part of the CDR3 DNA is TGTGCCAGCAGCTCACAGGACAACTATGGT.

Many counts were recorded for this clone. The read ends 3 residues shy of where the CDR3 ends; the end is completed using the germline J gene. The chain recombines TRBV2 with TRBJ1-2; TRBD1 might be the D (6 bases). This CDR3 has 13 residues. Trimming pared 4 bases from V and 5 bases from J, leaving 11 bases between. Germline CDR1 is SNHLY and CDR2 is FYNNEI. The CDR3: CASSATGQYGYTF. The sequenced CDR3 bases are TGTGCCAGCAGTGCTACAGGGCAGTATGGC.

This clone was counted many times. The CDR3 end falls 3 residues outside the read, so it is completed with the germline J gene. The J gene is TRBJ2-7, the V gene TRBV20-1, with D possibly matching TRBD1 (5 bases). Deletions cut 4 bases from V and 2 bases from J, with 15 bases between. This CDR3 contains 14 residues. Germline CDR1 DFQATT, CDR2 SNEGSKA (reference sequence). The sequenced part of the CDR3 DNA is TGCAGTGCTAAACCTGACAGACTTCCCTACGAG. It specifies CSAKPDRLPYE. The whole CDR3 reads CSAKPDRLPYEQYF.

This clone was seen repeatedly, ten times or more. The read terminates 3 residues ahead of where the CDR3 ends, so the germline J gene completes it. The J gene is TRBJ2-3, the V gene TRBV5-1; TRBD2 aligns across 9 bases. Germline V gene data show CDR1 as SGHRS and CDR2 as YFSETQ. The CDR3 loop spans 16 amino acids. J was trimmed by 6 bases and V by 7 bases; bases with no gene match: 15. The CDR3 DNA, read in part, is TGCGCCAGCGGGCCCCGCGGCGGGGGGGCGTATGATACG. This translates into CASGPRGGGAYDT. The whole CDR3 reads CASGPRGGGAYDTQYF.

This clone was observed at least ten times. The CDR3 goes on 3 residues after the read ends, and that part is filled in from the germline J gene. This chain joins TRBV4-1 and TRBJ2-3, with 14 bases identical to TRBD2. The J segment lost 5 bases and the V segment lost 4 bases, leaving 8 bases of the junction unmatched. The CDR3 totals 17 residues. In germline, CDR1 is MGHRA, CDR2 YSYEKL. CDR3 loop: CASSPGTSGSSRDTQYF. CDR3 DNA (partial): TGCGCCAGCAGCCCTGGGACTAGCGGGAGTAGTAGAGATACG.

This clone was recorded at least ten times. The read comes to an end 3 residues before the CDR3 does, leaving the germline J gene to fill in the end. The chain couples TRBV7-2 to TRBJ2-1, with D hard to call. The germline V gene encodes CDR1 SGHTA and CDR2 FQGNSA. Deletions cut 1 base from V and 8 bases from J, with 9 bases between. The CDR3 spans 13 residues. Incomplete CDR3 DNA: TGTGCCAGCAGCTTAGTCAAGAGCCATGAG. Its protein is CASSLVKSHE. The full CDR3 sequence reads CASSLVKSHEQFF.

This clone was found many times. The read stops 3 residues short of the end of the CDR3; the missing end is completed from the germline J gene. The same CDR3 is also encoded by other DNA sequences in this sample. The V call is TRBV5-1, the J call TRBJ1-2; D is unclear. The V gene lost 0 bases and the J gene lost 2 bases, with 8 bases spanning the gap. This CDR3 has 14 residues. In germline, CDR1 is SGHRS, CDR2 YFSETQ. CDR3 amino acids: CASSLAAANYGYTF. The DNA read from the CDR3 is TGCGCCAGCAGCTTGGCGGCGGCAAACTATGGC.